What follows are 32 T cell receptor beta chains derived from one specimen sequenced in a study of regulatory T cells in long-lasting Graves disease. Time point reported: newly diagnosed GD, antithyroid drugs for less than 3 months. RNA extracted from PBMCs served as the sequencing template. Building the TCR beta libraries relied on iRepertoire HTBI primers, and CDR3 regions underwent Arm-PCR. TCRdb reprocessed the multiplex PCR reads via MiXCR and lists one record per CDR3 protein. The table lists 400,000 to 550,000 distinct CDR3 sequences, 15% of them singletons, with roughly a sixth in the top ten. These data are also associated with another study on T cells in Graves' hyperthyroidism and ophthalmopathy.

This specimen was peripheral blood mononuclear cells (PBMCs), taken at new diagnosis, from a patient treated with antithyroid drugs. All receptors come from a woman under 40 with Graves disease.

This clonotype has just a few counts. A much larger clone lies a single base off, so this may be a read error. The conserved closing phenylalanine or tryptophan is absent in this CDR3, likely reflecting a read error. The V call is TRBV18, the J call TRBJ2-3; TRBD2 agrees at 7 bases. Germline V gene data show CDR1 as KGHSH and CDR2 as LQKENI. After removal of 4 bases from V and 3 bases from J, the junction contained 4 bases not matched to a gene. The CDR3 contains 14 residues. CDR3 nucleotide sequence: TGTGCCAGCTCACAATCGGGGGGAACAGATACGCAGTATTCT. It translates to CASSQSGGTDTQYS.

This clonotype was seen many times. This chain connects TRBV3-1 to TRBJ1-6, with D perhaps TRBD1 (6 bases). CDR1 LGHDT and CDR2 YNNKEL come from the germline V gene (reference sequence). The CDR3 consists of 16 residues. CDR3 protein: CAPRSPRDTYNSPLHF. The CDR3 region has the DNA TGTGCTCCCAGGTCCCCCCGGGACACTTATAATTCACCCCTCCACTTT.

There are many counts of this clonotype. CDR3 coding DNA: TGTGCCAGCAGTGAAGCGGGGGGGGAAAAACTGTTTTTT. Translated: CASSEAGGEKLFF. The V call is TRBV2, the J call TRBJ1-4, with D possibly being TRBD1 (5 bases). Germline CDR1 and CDR2: SNHLY and FYNNEI. Trimming stripped 0 bases from V and 8 bases from J, with 7 bases between. The CDR3 loop spans 13 amino acids. The full variable domain, in which reference TRBV2 and TRBJ1-4 provide the parts outside the CDR3, is EPEVTQTPSHQVTQMGQEVILRCVPISNHLYFYWYRQILGQKVEFLVSFYNNEISEKSEIFDDQFSVERPDGSNFTLKIRSTKLEDSAMYFCASSEAGGEKLFFGSGTQLSVL.

This clonotype was detected many times. The chain employs TRBV11-3 and TRBJ2-3, with 8 bases fitting TRBD2. CDR3 length: 17 amino acids. Trimming removed 4 bases from V and 1 base from J; junction bases left unmatched: 10. The germline V gene has CDR1 SGHNT and CDR2 YENEEA. The CDR3: CASSSTTGLDRTDTQYF. CDR3 DNA sequence: TGTGCCAGCAGCTCCACCACGGGACTAGATCGCACAGATACGCAGTATTTT.

This clonotype has a handful of counts. The chain uses TRBV20-1 and TRBJ2-3; the D gene is possibly TRBD2 (5 bases). The CDR3 loop spans 13 amino acids. V was trimmed by 6 bases and J by 7 bases, leaving 17 bases between them. Germline CDR1 is DFQATT and CDR2 is SNEGSKA (reference sequence). DNA of the CDR3: TGCAGTGCCTCTTCCCCGGGGAAGAATACGCAGTATTTT. Translated: CSASSPGKNTQYF.

Ten or more counts support this clonotype. This chain joins TRBV7-2 and TRBJ2-1, with TRBD2 identical over 9 bases. CDR3 length: 17 amino acids. Germline CDR1 and CDR2: SGHTA and FQGNSA. J was trimmed by 4 bases and V by 4 bases; bases with no gene match: 11. This CDR3 is CASSSRQLAGLYNEQFF. CDR3 bases: TGTGCCAGCAGCTCCCGACAACTAGCGGGTCTGTACAATGAGCAGTTCTTC. The complete variable domain, with remaining parts taken from reference TRBV7-2 and TRBJ2-1, reads GAGVSQSPSNKVTEKGKDVELRCDPISGHTALYWYRQSLGQGLEFLIYFQGNSAPDKSGLPSDRFSAERTGGSVSTLTIQRTQQEDSAVYLCASSSRQLAGLYNEQFFGPGTRLTVL.

A remark on this clonotype: This likely came from a read error, as a far larger clone is one base away. The chain recombines TRBV7-6 with TRBJ2-1; 11 nucleotides agree with TRBD2. This CDR3 is built from 12 residues. J gave up 12 bases and V 3 bases, and 1 base lay outside the gene matches. CDR1 is SGHVS and CDR2 is FNYEAQ in the germline V gene. The DNA for the CDR3 is TGTGCCAGCAGCTTTAGCGGGAGGGGGCAGTTCTTC. This encodes CASSFSGRGQFF.

The V call is TRBV4-2, the J call TRBJ2-2; TRBD2 aligns across 12 bases. The length of the CDR3 is 19 residues. Germline values: CDR1 LGHNA, CDR2 YNFKEQ. V was clipped by 1 base and J by 6 bases; unmatched bases: 12. The CDR3: CASSQATSGSGVGAGELFF. As DNA, the CDR3 is TGTGCCAGCAGCCAAGCGACTAGCGGGAGTGGTGTAGGAGCCGGGGAGCTGTTTTTT.

At least ten counts were recorded for this clonotype. The V and J genes are TRBV28 and TRBJ2-7; weak D call: TRBD2 (5 bases). CDR1 is MDHEN, CDR2 SYDVKM, per germline. The CDR3 spans 16 residues. Trimming removed 3 bases from V and 0 bases from J, with 15 bases in between. For the CDR3, the DNA is TGTGCCAGCAGTTTCCATATAGAGGGAAGCTCCTACGAGCAGTACTTC. It yields the protein CASSFHIEGSSYEQYF.

Notes on this clonotype: A much larger clone differs by one base, so this may be a read error. The chain employs TRBV6-1 and TRBJ2-1; no reliable D call. Per the germline V gene, CDR1 is MNHNS and CDR2 is SASEGT. The CDR3 contains 14 residues. CDR3 nucleotides: TGTGCCAGCAGTGGCGGCCCTCGATTGTGGTTCGAGTACTTC. It is translated as CASSGGPRLWFEYF.

This clonotype was seen ten or more times. The chain uses TRBV6-1 and TRBJ2-3; the D gene is possibly TRBD2 (6 bases). Between the trimmed V and J ends, which lost 6 bases and 1 base, there was a span of 8 bases. The CDR3 runs 13 residues. CDR1 is MNHNS, CDR2 SASEGT, per germline. The CDR3: CASRRDRTDTQYF. For the CDR3, the DNA is TGTGCCAGCAGGCGGGACCGCACAGATACGCAGTATTTT.

This clonotype was picked up many times. V is TRBV20-1 and J is TRBJ2-3; D unclear. The V gene's germline CDR1 is DFQATT and CDR2 SNEGSKA (reference sequence). CDR3 length equals 16 residues. Trimming pared 0 bases from V and 2 bases from J, leaving 15 bases between. CDR3: CSARESVRHLTDTQYF. CDR3 in DNA: TGCAGTGCTAGAGAAAGTGTGAGACACCTCACAGATACGCAGTATTTT.

In its sample, this clonotype was seen many times. In DNA form, the CDR3 reads TGTGCCAGCAGCCCGGGGCGGCAGGGCAATCAGCCCCAGCATTTT. Translating it yields CASSPGRQGNQPQHF. V usage is TRBV7-8 and J usage is TRBJ1-5, with D perhaps TRBD1 (5 bases). CDR3 size: 15 residues. From germline, CDR1 is SGHVS and CDR2 FQNEAQ. Trimming pared 5 bases from V and 2 bases from J, leaving 13 bases between.

On this clonotype: This may come from a read error, since a much larger clone is one base off. Here the CDR3 DNA reads TGTGCCAGCAGCTTATCTAGCGGGTGGACAGATACGCGGTATTTT. Translated: CASSLSSGWTDTRYF. V gene TRBV7-9 combines with J gene TRBJ2-3; 8 nucleotides agree with TRBD2. From germline, CDR1 is SEHNR and CDR2 FQNEAQ (reference sequence). CDR3 length: 15 amino acids.

Ten or more counts support this clonotype. V gene TRBV28 combines with J gene TRBJ2-7, with D unclear. Germline V CDR1 and CDR2: MDHEN, SYDVKM. V was clipped by 5 bases and J by 3 bases, with 14 bases between them. CDR3 size: 14 residues. The CDR3 is CASSPLVDSYEQYF. The CDR3 coding sequence is TGTGCCAGCAGTCCTCTAGTGGATAGCTACGAGCAGTACTTC.

This clonotype has a count of ten or more. V gene TRBV18 combines with J gene TRBJ2-3, with 13 bases fitting TRBD2. Germline CDR1 KGHSH, CDR2 LQKENI. The CDR3 consists of 15 residues. The V gene end was trimmed by 1 base and the J gene end by 6 bases; junction bases not matched to a gene: 1. Here the CDR3 DNA reads TGTGCCAGCTCACCACGACTAGCGGGAGGCGATACGCAGTATTTT. This gives the protein CASSPRLAGGDTQYF. Combining the CDR3 with reference TRBV18 and TRBJ2-3 gives the whole variable domain NAGVMQNPRHLVRRRGQEARLRCSPMKGHSHVYWYRQLPEEGLKFMVYLQKENIIDESGMPKERFSAEFPKEGPSILRIQQVVRGDSAAYFCASSPRLAGGDTQYFGPGTRLTVL.

This clonotype has ten or more counts. The gene calls are TRBV7-9 and TRBJ1-5; the D is unclear. The CDR3 consists of 12 residues. The V and J ends lost 5 bases and 7 bases respectively, with 9 bases between them. Looked up from germline, CDR1 is SEHNR and CDR2 is FQNEAQ (reference sequence). The CDR3 region is CASSPGDQPQHF. CDR3 nucleotides: TGTGCCAGCAGCCCGGGCGACCAGCCCCAGCATTTT.

The V gene is TRBV6-1, the J gene TRBJ2-1, with 8 bases lining up with TRBD1. Germline CDR1 and CDR2: MNHNS and SASEGT. The CDR3 totals 18 residues. V shed 6 bases, J shed 6 bases, and the junction held 19 bases outside the gene matches. CDR3 in DNA: TGTGCCAGCAGAAGTCGCGAAGGGACAGGCTTCCGTTTCAATGAGCAGTTCTTC. Protein product: CASRSREGTGFRFNEQFF.

This clonotype was found many times. The chain carries TRBV5-5 and TRBJ2-3, with TRBD2 matching over 7 bases. Germline assignment: CDR1 SGHKS and CDR2 YYEKEE (reference sequence). The V segment lost 4 bases and the J segment 4 bases; nucleotides outside the gene matches: 15. This CDR3 comprises 17 residues. The CDR3 loop reads CASSGRPAGVGADTQYF. The CDR3 nucleotides read TGTGCCAGCAGCGGACGACCTGCGGGAGTGGGGGCAGATACGCAGTATTTT.

This clonotype came up many times. The chain recombines TRBV3-1 with TRBJ2-3, with 8 positions matching TRBD2. The ends lost 1 base at V and 4 bases at J; junction bases unmatched: 4. This CDR3 is 15 amino acids long. The germline V gene has CDR1 LGHDT and CDR2 YNNKEL (reference sequence). DNA for the CDR3: TGTGCCAGCAGCCAAGGGGGGACTAGATCAGATACGCAGTATTTT. It specifies CASSQGGTRSDTQYF.

This clonotype has just one count. A much more abundant neighbour one base away suggests this may be a read error. The chain combines TRBV6-2 or TRBV6-3 with TRBJ2-4; maybe TRBD2 (6 bases). Trimming shortened V by 5 bases and J by 3 bases, and 14 bases separated the two germline ends. The CDR3 is made up of 15 amino acids. CDR1 and CDR2 from the germline V gene are MNHEY and SVGEGT. CDR3 region: CASSSWDSVKNIQYF. Here the CDR3 DNA reads TGTGCCAGCAGTAGCTGGGACTCAGTCAAAAACATTCAGTACTTC.

This chain links TRBV9 with TRBJ2-3, with 8 bases identical to TRBD2. The CDR3 runs to 14 residues. With V trimmed by 7 bases and J by 5 bases, 9 bases remained unmatched. Germline-derived CDR1 and CDR2 are SGDLS and YYNGEE. The CDR3 protein is CASAVAGPRDTQYF. In DNA, the CDR3 is TGTGCCAGCGCGGTAGCGGGACCTAGAGATACGCAGTATTTT.

This clonotype has ten or more counts. The rearrangement uses TRBV11-1 and TRBJ2-3; 8 bases are shared with TRBD2. Germline CDR1 SGHAT, CDR2 FQDESV (reference sequence). This CDR3 contains 16 residues. Trimming at V came to 5 bases and at J to 4 bases, leaving 11 bases not matched to a gene. Here the CDR3 reads CASSLLSGSDADTQYF. The CDR3 nucleotides read TGTGCCAGCAGCCTGCTGAGCGGGAGTGACGCAGATACGCAGTATTTT.

Only a few counts were recorded for this clonotype. This chain uses TRBV24-1 with TRBJ1-1; maybe TRBD1 (5 bases). Per the germline V gene, CDR1 is KGHDR and CDR2 is SFDVKD. The CDR3 runs to 16 residues. Trimming removed 9 bases at V and 5 bases at J, with 24 bases between. CDR3 nucleotides: TGTGCCACCCCGAGGGGTGGTGGCACGAACCTGACTGAAGCTTTCTTT. It yields the protein CATPRGGGTNLTEAFF.

The genes are TRBV4-1 and TRBJ2-7, with a tentative D call TRBD1 (5 bases). The CDR3 loop spans 15 amino acids. The V and J ends lost 0 bases and 4 bases respectively, with 13 bases between them. Germline CDR1 reads MGHRA; CDR2 reads YSYEKL. As DNA, the CDR3 is TGCGCCAGCAGCCAAGATGAAGGCAGGGATTACGAGCAGTACTTC. Encoded protein: CASSQDEGRDYEQYF.

In this sample, this clonotype turned up many times. V and J are TRBV20-1 and TRBJ2-7, with D possibly being TRBD1 (7 bases). The V end was cut by 5 bases, the J end by 4 bases, with 15 bases between. The CDR3 spans 13 residues. CDR1 is DFQATT and CDR2 is SNEGSKA in the germline V gene (reference sequence). The DNA for the CDR3 is TGCAGTGCTTTCGACAGGGCGGGATACGAGCAGTACTTC. Its translation is CSAFDRAGYEQYF.

This clonotype was seen just once. Only one base separates this from a far larger clonotype, so it likely reflects a read error. Here the CDR3 DNA reads TGTGCCATCAGTACGGACAGAAGCAACTATGGCTACACCTTC. Encoded protein: CAISTDRSNYGYTF. The chain links TRBV10-3 to TRBJ1-2, with a tentative D call TRBD1 (6 bases). CDR1 is ENHRY, CDR2 SYGVKD, per germline. This CDR3 is built from 14 residues. The V end was cut by 5 bases, the J end by 2 bases, with 12 bases between.

This clonotype occurred many times. V is TRBV7-9 and J is TRBJ2-7, with 11 bases identical to TRBD1. There are 18 residues in the CDR3. CDR1 is SEHNR, CDR2 FQNEAQ, per germline (reference sequence). Germline trimming cut 5 bases from V and 4 bases from J; bases unmatched to any gene: 16. This CDR3 is CASSHPVTPGTGGYEQYF. CDR3 bases: TGTGCCAGCAGCCACCCCGTTACGCCCGGGACAGGGGGTTACGAGCAGTACTTC. The full variable domain, in which reference TRBV7-9 and TRBJ2-7 provide the parts outside the CDR3, is DTGVSQNPRHKITKRGQNVTFRCDPISEHNRLYWYRQTLGQGPEFLTYFQNEAQLEKSRLLSDRFSAERPKGSFSTLEIQRTEQGDSAMYLCASSHPVTPGTGGYEQYFGPGTRLTVT.

The rearrangement joins TRBV5-1 to TRBJ2-2; D is perhaps TRBD1 (6 bases). Trimming took off 2 bases at V and 12 bases at J, with 8 bases between the two ends. The germline gives CDR1 SGHRS, CDR2 YFSETQ. The CDR3 loop spans 11 amino acids. The CDR3 sequence is CASSFQGQLFF. In nucleotides, the CDR3 is TGCGCCAGCAGCTTCCAGGGGCAGCTGTTTTTT.

This clonotype came up many times. The CDR3 nucleotides read TGTGCCAGCAGTTTGGACTCCCTTTATGAGACCCAGTACTTC. Residues: CASSLDSLYETQYF. The chain carries TRBV11-3 and TRBJ2-5; a possible D gene is TRBD2 (5 bases). The CDR3 spans 14 residues. The V end was cut by 6 bases, the J end by 5 bases, with 16 bases between. CDR1 is SGHNT and CDR2 is YENEEA in the germline V gene.

This clonotype was found many times. This chain uses TRBV11-3 with TRBJ2-1; TRBD2 aligns across 9 bases. There are 16 residues in the CDR3. V lost 6 bases and J lost 5; bases outside the gene matches: 11. CDR1 is SGHNT, CDR2 YENEEA, per germline. As DNA, the CDR3 is TGTGCCAGCAGAGCTAGCGGGATTCCCGGGGACAATGAGCAGTTCTTC. Amino acid sequence: CASRASGIPGDNEQFF.

This clonotype was counted a few times. This rearrangement joins TRBV19 to TRBJ1-3; D gene ambiguous. CDR1 and CDR2 from the germline V gene are LNHDA and SQIVND (reference sequence). V was pared by 5 bases and J by 0 bases, with 14 bases between. The CDR3 has 16 residues. The CDR3: CASSAEGASSGNTIYF. Here the CDR3 DNA reads TGTGCCAGTAGTGCCGAGGGCGCCAGCTCTGGAAACACCATATATTTT.